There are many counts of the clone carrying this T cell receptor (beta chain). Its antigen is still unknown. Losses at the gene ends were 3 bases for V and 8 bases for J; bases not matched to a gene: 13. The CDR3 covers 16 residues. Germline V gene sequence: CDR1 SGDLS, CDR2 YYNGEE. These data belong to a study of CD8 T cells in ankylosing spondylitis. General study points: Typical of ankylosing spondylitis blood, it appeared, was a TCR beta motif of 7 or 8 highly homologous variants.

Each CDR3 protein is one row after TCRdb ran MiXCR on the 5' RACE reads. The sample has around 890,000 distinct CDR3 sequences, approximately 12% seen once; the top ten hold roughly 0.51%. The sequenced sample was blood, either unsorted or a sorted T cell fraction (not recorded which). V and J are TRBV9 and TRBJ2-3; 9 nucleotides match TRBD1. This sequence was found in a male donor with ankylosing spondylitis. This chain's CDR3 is CASSAYRDRERTTQYF. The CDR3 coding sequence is TGTGCCAGCAGCGCCTACCGGGACAGGGAACGGACTACGCAGTATTTT.